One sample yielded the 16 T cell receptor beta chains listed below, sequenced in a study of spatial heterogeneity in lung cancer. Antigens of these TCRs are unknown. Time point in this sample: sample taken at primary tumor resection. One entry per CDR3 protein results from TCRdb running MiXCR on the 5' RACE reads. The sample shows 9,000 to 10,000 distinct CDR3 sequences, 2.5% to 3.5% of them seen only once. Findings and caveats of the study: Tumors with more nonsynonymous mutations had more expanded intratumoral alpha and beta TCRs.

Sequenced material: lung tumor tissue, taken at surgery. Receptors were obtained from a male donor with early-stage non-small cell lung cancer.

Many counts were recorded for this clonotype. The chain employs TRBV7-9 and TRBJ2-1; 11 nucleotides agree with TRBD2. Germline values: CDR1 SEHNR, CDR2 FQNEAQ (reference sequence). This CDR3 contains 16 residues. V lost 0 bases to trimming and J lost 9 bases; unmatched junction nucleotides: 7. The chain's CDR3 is CASSLAVAGGYGEQFF. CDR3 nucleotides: TGTGCCAGCAGCTTAGCGGTAGCGGGGGGGTACGGTGAGCAGTTCTTC.

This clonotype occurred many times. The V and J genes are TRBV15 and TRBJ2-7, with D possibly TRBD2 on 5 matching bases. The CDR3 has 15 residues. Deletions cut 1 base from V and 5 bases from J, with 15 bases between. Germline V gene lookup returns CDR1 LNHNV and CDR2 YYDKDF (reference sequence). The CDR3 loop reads CATSRGNGVGDEQYF. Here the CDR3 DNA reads TGTGCCACCAGCAGAGGAAACGGGGTAGGAGACGAGCAGTACTTC.

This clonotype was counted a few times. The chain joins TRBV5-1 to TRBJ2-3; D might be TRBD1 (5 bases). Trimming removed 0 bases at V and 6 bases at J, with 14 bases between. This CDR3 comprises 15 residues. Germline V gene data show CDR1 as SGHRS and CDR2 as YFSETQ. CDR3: CASSLDEGAEDTQYF. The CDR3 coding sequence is TGCGCCAGCAGCTTGGACGAAGGGGCGGAGGATACGCAGTATTTT.

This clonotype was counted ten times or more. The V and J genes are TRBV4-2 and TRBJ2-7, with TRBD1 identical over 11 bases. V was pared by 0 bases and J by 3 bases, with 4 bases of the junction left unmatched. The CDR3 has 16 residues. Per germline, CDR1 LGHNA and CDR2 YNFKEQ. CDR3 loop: CASSQDRTGGVYEQYF. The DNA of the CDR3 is TGTGCCAGCAGCCAAGATCGGACAGGGGGCGTCTACGAGCAGTACTTC.

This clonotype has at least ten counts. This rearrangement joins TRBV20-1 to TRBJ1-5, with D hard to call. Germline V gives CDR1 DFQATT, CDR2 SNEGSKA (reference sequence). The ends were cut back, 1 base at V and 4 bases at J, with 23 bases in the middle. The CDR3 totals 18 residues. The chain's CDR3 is CSARVNVDLTLMNQPQHF. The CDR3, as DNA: TGCAGTGCTAGAGTTAACGTGGATTTAACCCTTATGAATCAGCCCCAGCATTTT.

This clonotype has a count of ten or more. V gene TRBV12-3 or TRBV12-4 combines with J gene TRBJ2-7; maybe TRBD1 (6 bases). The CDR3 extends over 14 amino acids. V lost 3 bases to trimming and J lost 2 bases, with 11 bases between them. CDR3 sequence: CASSFGGPTYEQYF. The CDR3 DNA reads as TGTGCCAGCAGTTTTGGGGGCCCTACCTACGAGCAGTACTTC.

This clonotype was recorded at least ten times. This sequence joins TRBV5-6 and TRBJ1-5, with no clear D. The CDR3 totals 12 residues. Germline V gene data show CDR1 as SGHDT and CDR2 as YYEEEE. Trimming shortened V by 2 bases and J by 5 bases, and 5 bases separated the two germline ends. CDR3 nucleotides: TGTGCCAGCAGCTTTGCGGATCAGCCCCAGCATTTT. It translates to CASSFADQPQHF.

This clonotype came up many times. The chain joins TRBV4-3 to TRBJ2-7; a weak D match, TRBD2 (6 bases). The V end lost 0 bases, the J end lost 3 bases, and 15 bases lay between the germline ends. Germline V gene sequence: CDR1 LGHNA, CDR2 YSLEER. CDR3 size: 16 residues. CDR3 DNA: TGCGCCAGCAGCCAAGACGGGACTCTTCCCTTCTACGAGCAGTACTTC. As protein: CASSQDGTLPFYEQYF.

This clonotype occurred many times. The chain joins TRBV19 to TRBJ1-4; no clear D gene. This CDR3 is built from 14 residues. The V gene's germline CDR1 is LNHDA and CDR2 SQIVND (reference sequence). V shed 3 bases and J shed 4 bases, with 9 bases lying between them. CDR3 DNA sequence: TGTGCCAGTAGTATCGGCGGAAATAATGAAAAACTGTTTTTT. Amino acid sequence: CASSIGGNNEKLFF.

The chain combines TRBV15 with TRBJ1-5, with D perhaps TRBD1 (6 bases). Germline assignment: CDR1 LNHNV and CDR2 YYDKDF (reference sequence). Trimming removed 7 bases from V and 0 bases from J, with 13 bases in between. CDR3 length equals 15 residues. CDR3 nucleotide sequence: TGTGCCACCAACGACAGGCTCTATAGCAATCAGCCCCAGCATTTT. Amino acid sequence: CATNDRLYSNQPQHF.

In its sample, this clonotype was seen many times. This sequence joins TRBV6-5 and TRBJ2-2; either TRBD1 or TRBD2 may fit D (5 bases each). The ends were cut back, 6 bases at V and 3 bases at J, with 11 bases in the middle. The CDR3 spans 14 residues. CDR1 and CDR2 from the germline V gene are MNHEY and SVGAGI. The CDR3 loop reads CASRRDRDTGELFF. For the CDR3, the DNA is TGTGCCAGCAGACGGGACCGAGACACCGGGGAGCTGTTTTTT.

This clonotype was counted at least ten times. CDR3 bases: TGTGCCATCAGTCAAGCAGGGGGCAGGGAGACCCAGTACTTC. The encoded protein is CAISQAGGRETQYF. This rearrangement joins TRBV10-3 to TRBJ2-5; 8 positions match TRBD1. There are 14 residues in the CDR3. Losses at the gene ends were 5 bases for V and 5 bases for J; bases not matched to a gene: 7. The germline gives CDR1 ENHRY, CDR2 SYGVKD.

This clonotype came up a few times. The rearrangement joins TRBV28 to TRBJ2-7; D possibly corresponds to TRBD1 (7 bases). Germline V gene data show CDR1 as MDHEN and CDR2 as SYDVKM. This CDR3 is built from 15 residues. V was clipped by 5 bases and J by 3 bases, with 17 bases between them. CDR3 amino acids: CASSRLTGRNYEQYF. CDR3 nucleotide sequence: TGTGCCAGCAGTCGACTGACAGGGAGGAACTACGAGCAGTACTTC.

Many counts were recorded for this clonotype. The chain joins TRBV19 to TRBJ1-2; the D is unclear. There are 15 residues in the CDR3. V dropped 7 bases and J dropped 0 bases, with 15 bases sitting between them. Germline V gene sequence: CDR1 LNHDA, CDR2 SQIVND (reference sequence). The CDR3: CASISPGRPNYGYTF. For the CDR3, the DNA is TGTGCCAGTATTTCCCCTGGGCGTCCTAACTATGGCTACACCTTC.

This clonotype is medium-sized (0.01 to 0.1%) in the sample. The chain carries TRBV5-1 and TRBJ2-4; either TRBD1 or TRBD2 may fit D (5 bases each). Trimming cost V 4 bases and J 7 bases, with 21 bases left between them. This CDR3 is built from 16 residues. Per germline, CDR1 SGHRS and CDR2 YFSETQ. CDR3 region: CASSRAGAPGTNIQYF. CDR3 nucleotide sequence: TGCGCCAGCAGCCGTGCCGGGGCCCCGGGCACTAACATTCAGTACTTC.

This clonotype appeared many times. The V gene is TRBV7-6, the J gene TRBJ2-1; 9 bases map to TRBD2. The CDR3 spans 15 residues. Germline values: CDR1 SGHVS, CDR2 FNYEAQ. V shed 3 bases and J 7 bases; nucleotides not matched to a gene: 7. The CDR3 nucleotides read TGTGCCAGCAGCTTCTCTGCGGGGGGGTTGAATGAGCAGTTCTTC. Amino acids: CASSFSAGGLNEQFF.